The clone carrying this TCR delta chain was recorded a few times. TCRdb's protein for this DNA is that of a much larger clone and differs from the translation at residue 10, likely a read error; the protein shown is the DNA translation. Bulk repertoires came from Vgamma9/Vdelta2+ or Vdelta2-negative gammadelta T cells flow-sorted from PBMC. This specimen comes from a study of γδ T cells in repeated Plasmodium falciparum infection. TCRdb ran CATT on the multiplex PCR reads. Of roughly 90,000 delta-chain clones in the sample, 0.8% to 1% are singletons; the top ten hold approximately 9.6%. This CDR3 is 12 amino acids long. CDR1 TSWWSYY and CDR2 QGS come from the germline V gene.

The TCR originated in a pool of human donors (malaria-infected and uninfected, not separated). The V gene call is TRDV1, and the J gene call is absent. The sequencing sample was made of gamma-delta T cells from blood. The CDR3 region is CALGRGLGEPIF. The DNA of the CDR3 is TGTGCTCTTGGTCGGGGGCTAGGAGAACCCATCTTT.